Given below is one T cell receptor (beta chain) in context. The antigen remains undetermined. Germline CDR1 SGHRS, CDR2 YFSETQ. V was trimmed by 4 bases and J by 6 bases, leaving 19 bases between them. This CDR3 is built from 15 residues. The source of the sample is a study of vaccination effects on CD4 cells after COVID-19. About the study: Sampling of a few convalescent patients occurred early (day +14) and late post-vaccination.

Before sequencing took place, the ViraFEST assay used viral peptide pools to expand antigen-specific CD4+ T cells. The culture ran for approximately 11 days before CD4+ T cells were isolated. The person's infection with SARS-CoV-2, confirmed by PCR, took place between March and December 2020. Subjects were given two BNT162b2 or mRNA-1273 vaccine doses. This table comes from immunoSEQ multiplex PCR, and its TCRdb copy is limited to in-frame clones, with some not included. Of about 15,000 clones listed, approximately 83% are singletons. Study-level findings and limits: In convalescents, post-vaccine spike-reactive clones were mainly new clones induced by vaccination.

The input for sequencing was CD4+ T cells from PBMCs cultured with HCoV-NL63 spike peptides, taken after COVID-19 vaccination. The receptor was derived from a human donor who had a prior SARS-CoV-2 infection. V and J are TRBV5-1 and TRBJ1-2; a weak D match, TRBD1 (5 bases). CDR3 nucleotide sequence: TGCGCCAGCAGCGACTCAGGGACTAACGGGGATGGCTACACCTTC. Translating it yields CASSDSGTNGDGYTF.